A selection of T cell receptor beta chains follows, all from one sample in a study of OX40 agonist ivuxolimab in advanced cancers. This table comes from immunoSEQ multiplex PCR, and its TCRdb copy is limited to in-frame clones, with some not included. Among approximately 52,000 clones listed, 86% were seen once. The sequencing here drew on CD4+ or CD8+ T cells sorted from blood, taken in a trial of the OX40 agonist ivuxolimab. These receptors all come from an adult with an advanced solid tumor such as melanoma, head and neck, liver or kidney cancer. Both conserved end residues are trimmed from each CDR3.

SVEDNKVEGYT	TRBJ1-2	TRBV29-1	11
ASSDLAGGTTLYGYT	TRBJ1-2	TRBV25-1	15
ASSLTGREKLF	TRBJ1-4	TRBV16	11
ASSGTGGMSYEQY	TRBJ2-7	TRBV28	13
ASNPQGSRTDTQY	TRBJ2-3	TRBV27	13
ASSSLGGGEQPQH	TRBJ1-5	TRBV11-2	13
ATSTRDSSYNEQF	TRBJ2-1	TRBV15	13
ASSTTVNQPQH	TRBJ1-5	TRBV19	11
ASSLDGTTNEKLF	TRBJ1-4	TRBV5-1	13
ASSLVGEISYEQY	TRBJ2-7	TRBV7-9	13
ASRNTGLEETQY	TRBJ2-5	TRBV27	12
ASKGQGIYEQY	TRBJ2-7	TRBV6-5	11
ASSPQQGWGANEQF	TRBJ2-1	TRBV4-1	14
ASSTTGRTPYEQY	TRBJ2-7	TRBV5-4	13
ASSYSDRAMNTEAF	TRBJ1-1	TRBV6-5	14
ASSYSAEVGTEAF	TRBJ1-1	TRBV6-5	13
ASIGLTGDLYEQY	TRBJ2-7	TRBV27	13
ASSPERESSYEQY	TRBJ2-7	TRBV18	13
ASSPMGHSPNQPQH	TRBJ1-5	TRBV18	14
ASSLYLNEKLF	TRBJ1-4	TRBV27	11
ATSDPHSGANVLT	TRBJ2-6	TRBV15	13
ASSPLDRLVDTQY	TRBJ2-3	TRBV7-2	13
ASSEDRNLANYGYT	TRBJ1-2	TRBV27	14
ASSPRTGSYEQY	TRBJ2-7	TRBV19	12
AWTVSGRCPYNEQF	TRBJ2-1	TRBV30	14
ATSRDREGNQPQH	TRBJ1-5	TRBV15	13
ASSQDSSLKGSQPQH	TRBJ1-5	TRBV4-3	15
ASESLVGGGYNEQF	TRBJ2-1	TRBV2	14
ASTPGRDSKNIQY	TRBJ2-4	TRBV4-1	13
ASSVVGGHTEAF	TRBJ1-1	TRBV9	12
ASSQTGVYEQY	TRBJ2-7	TRBV6-6	11
ASSVGGQTYEQY	TRBJ2-7	TRBV9	12
ASSLAGSGNTIY	TRBJ1-3	TRBV27	12
ASRQLVGGPPGETQY	TRBJ2-5	TRBV27	15
ASSPAGDGYT	TRBJ1-2	TRBV2	10
ASSLEVGANGYT	TRBJ1-2	TRBV11-2	12
ASSLRGGPYEQY	TRBJ2-7	TRBV5-1	12
SVEGAHYNEQF	TRBJ2-1	TRBV29-1	11
ASREGQGGSYEQY	TRBJ2-7	TRBV2	13
AWGVPPVSLKAGNTIY	TRBJ1-3	TRBV30	16
ASSYSSGGTEAF	TRBJ1-1	TRBV6-6	12
ASSLVGGTYGYT	TRBJ1-2	TRBV5-6	12
ASSSRDGRWTEAF	TRBJ1-1	TRBV9	13
ASSAGGPYEQY	TRBJ2-7	TRBV6-5	11
ASSQQNRGAGANVLT	TRBJ2-6	TRBV4-3	15